These T cell receptor beta chains were read from a single sample in a study of blood T cell repertoires in COVID-19. The repertoire was sequenced with immunoSEQ multiplex PCR; TCRdb's copy has only in-frame clones and lacks some. The sample consists of some 250,000 clones, roughly 84% of them appearing once. Sequenced: peripheral blood. The receptors were gathered from a woman aged 18 to 35 with acute or convalescent COVID-19. The CDR3 runs from the conserved cysteine through the conserved F or W. Some rows have no size entry. The others give once, few or many, or a class for an expanded clone.

clone_size: -
v_call: TRBV30
j_call: TRBJ2-7
cdr3_aa: CAWSVPGTGLHEQYF

clone_size: -
v_call: TRBV28
j_call: TRBJ2-5
cdr3_aa: CASRAPSTETQYF

clone_size: -
v_call: TRBV19
j_call: TRBJ1-1
cdr3_aa: CASSRGTGWNTEAFF

clone_size: -
v_call: TRBV6-2/TRBV6-3
j_call: TRBJ1-1
cdr3_aa: CASSLDRVGMNTEAFF

clone_size: -
v_call: TRBV5-6
j_call: TRBJ2-7
cdr3_aa: CASSSGGRYEQYF

clone_size: -
v_call: TRBV10-3
j_call: TRBJ2-7
cdr3_aa: CAISAGESYEQYF

clone_size: -
v_call: TRBV29-1
j_call: TRBJ2-7
cdr3_aa: CSVEGQGYEQYF

clone_size: -
v_call: TRBV6-2/TRBV6-3
j_call: TRBJ1-6
cdr3_aa: CASTPRQISNSPLHF

clone_size: once
v_call: TRBV4-1
j_call: TRBJ1-5
cdr3_aa: CASSQDLSQPQHF

clone_size: -
v_call: TRBV6-5
j_call: TRBJ1-3
cdr3_aa: CASSTKPYSGNTIYF

clone_size: few
v_call: TRBV5-6
j_call: TRBJ2-7
cdr3_aa: CASSPWWSSGLSYEQYF

clone_size: -
v_call: TRBV18
j_call: TRBJ1-1
cdr3_aa: CASSPTTTMNTEAFF

clone_size: few
v_call: TRBV12-3/TRBV12-4
j_call: TRBJ2-1
cdr3_aa: CASSGQVYNEQFF

clone_size: -
v_call: TRBV10-3
j_call: TRBJ1-1
cdr3_aa: CAISGKERAEAFF

clone_size: -
v_call: TRBV5-1
j_call: TRBJ2-3
cdr3_aa: CASGTGTDTQYF

clone_size: -
v_call: TRBV5-8
j_call: TRBJ2-7
cdr3_aa: CASSLAGQTPNEQYF

clone_size: -
v_call: TRBV6-2/TRBV6-3
j_call: TRBJ2-2
cdr3_aa: CASSYGREGNTGELFF

clone_size: -
v_call: TRBV19
j_call: TRBJ1-2
cdr3_aa: CASSIDPDRDSRFGYTF

clone_size: -
v_call: TRBV6-2/TRBV6-3
j_call: TRBJ2-7
cdr3_aa: CASSFNGTTYYEQYF

clone_size: few
v_call: TRBV2
j_call: TRBJ2-3
cdr3_aa: CASRALRTSGSSDTQYF